These 25 T cell receptor beta chains came from one sample sequenced in a study of shared clonotypes between healthy human individuals. CD45RO negativity and positive selection for CCR7 defined naive CD8 cells, a population that excluded terminally differentiated effector memory CD45RA+ cells. Sequencing used immunoSEQ multiplex PCR; TCRdb keeps in-frame clones, though not all of them. The table shows hundreds of thousands of clones, with under 95% occurring only once. Specimen: naive CD8+ T cells sorted from blood. All receptors come from a man in his thirties or forties in good health.

The J gene is TRBJ2-1, the V gene TRBV18; D gene unclear. This CDR3 has 12 amino acids. The germline V gene encodes CDR1 KGHSH and CDR2 LQKENI. Trimming pared 2 bases from V and 8 bases from J, leaving 7 bases between. The CDR3 region has the DNA TGTGCCAGCTCACCATGGGGTGATGAGCAGTTCTTC. This encodes CASSPWGDEQFF.

The V gene is TRBV7-9, the J gene TRBJ2-1; 7 bases match TRBD2. The CDR3 has 18 amino acids. Germline V gene data show CDR1 as SEHNR and CDR2 as FQNEAQ (reference sequence). J gave up 0 bases and V 3 bases, and 11 bases lay outside the gene matches. CDR3 protein: CASSFDHVAGDSYNEQFF. CDR3 nucleotide sequence: TGTGCCAGCAGCTTCGATCACGTCGCGGGAGACTCCTACAATGAGCAGTTCTTC.

The chain couples TRBV5-1 to TRBJ1-1; weak D call: TRBD1 (5 bases). This CDR3 region has 17 residues. Trimming took 1 base from V and 1 from J, leaving 17 bases between them. CDR1 and CDR2 from the germline V gene are SGHRS and YFSETQ. As DNA, the CDR3 is TGCGCCAGCAGCTTGTGGTCTGTAGGACACGAGAACACTGAAGCTTTCTTT. This sequence encodes CASSLWSVGHENTEAFF.

V is TRBV4-1 and J is TRBJ1-2; no definite D call. Trimming removed 5 bases from V and 3 bases from J, with 13 bases in between. The V gene's germline CDR1 is MGHRA and CDR2 YSYEKL. The CDR3 extends over 14 amino acids. The CDR3 is CASSWAGEDYGYTF. DNA of the CDR3: TGCGCCAGCAGCTGGGCGGGAGAAGACTATGGCTACACCTTC.

The chain employs TRBV28 and TRBJ2-7; perhaps TRBD1 as D (6 bases). Germline V lookup: CDR1 MDHEN, CDR2 SYDVKM. V was cut by 6 bases and J by 2 bases, with 14 bases left in between. This CDR3 comprises 14 residues. CDR3 coding DNA: TGTGCCAGCAGAGAGGTGACAGGAGCCTACGAGCAGTACTTC. Protein product: CASREVTGAYEQYF.

The genes are TRBV9 and TRBJ2-1; perhaps TRBD2 as D (5 bases). Germline CDR1 reads SGDLS; CDR2 reads YYNGEE. This CDR3 comprises 15 residues. V shed 0 bases and J shed 8 bases, with 15 bases lying between them. Here the CDR3 reads CASSVGSGPRDEQFF. The CDR3 nucleotides are TGTGCCAGCAGCGTAGGAAGTGGGCCGCGGGATGAGCAGTTCTTC.

This clone was picked up one time. This rearrangement joins TRBV9 to TRBJ2-7; perhaps TRBD2 as D (5 bases). CDR1 SGDLS and CDR2 YYNGEE come from the germline V gene. The CDR3 runs 12 residues. Between the trimmed V and J ends, which lost 0 bases and 6 bases, there was a span of 7 bases. CDR3 in amino acids: CASSVGGSEQYF. CDR3 coding DNA: TGTGCCAGCAGCGTAGGAGGGTCCGAGCAGTACTTC. Filled out from reference TRBV9 and TRBJ2-7, the complete variable domain reads DSGVTQTPKHLITATGQRVTLRCSPRSGDLSVYWYQQSLDQGLQFLIQYYNGEERAKGNILERFSAQQFPDLHSELNLSSLELGDSALYFCASSVGGSEQYFGPGTRLTVT.

The gene calls are TRBV4-1 and TRBJ2-1, with 12 nucleotides matching TRBD1. The CDR3 has 15 amino acids. V gave up 7 bases and J gave up 8 bases; unmatched junction bases: 9. Germline loops: CDR1 MGHRA, CDR2 YSYEKL. CDR3 in DNA: TGCGCCAGCATGCCAGGGACAGGGGGCAAATATGAGCAGTTCTTC. Residues: CASMPGTGGKYEQFF.

The chain joins TRBV5-3 to TRBJ2-7; 9 nucleotides agree with TRBD1. TRBV5-3 is an ORF for which the function is uncertain. The V segment lost 2 bases and the J segment 1 base; nucleotides outside the gene matches: 10. This CDR3 has 17 amino acids. The CDR3 DNA follows: TGTGCCAGAAGCTTTCATAGGACAGGGGTTTGGTCCTACGAGCAGTACTTC. Encoded protein: CARSFHRTGVWSYEQYF.

The rearrangement uses TRBV19 and TRBJ1-3; a weak D match, TRBD1 (5 bases). V was trimmed by 5 bases and J by 0 bases, leaving 11 bases between them. From germline, CDR1 is LNHDA and CDR2 SQIVND (reference sequence). The CDR3 spans 15 residues. CDR3 loop: CASSPPGHSGNTIYF. CDR3 in DNA: TGTGCCAGTAGTCCTCCGGGGCACTCTGGAAACACCATATATTTT.

The table lists this clone with a count of one. The rearrangement uses TRBV7-9 and TRBJ1-5; 7 positions match TRBD1. Trimming cost V 5 bases and J 6 bases; bases outside gene matches: 7. The CDR3 length is 14 residues. Per germline, CDR1 SEHNR and CDR2 FQNEAQ (reference sequence). CDR3 region: CASSPTGSSQPQHF. The CDR3 DNA follows: TGTGCCAGCAGCCCGACAGGGTCAAGTCAGCCCCAGCATTTT.

The chain recombines TRBV27 with TRBJ1-5; D is unclear. This CDR3 contains 14 residues. Germline values: CDR1 MNHEY, CDR2 SMNVEV (reference sequence). Trimming cost V 4 bases and J 9 bases, with 16 bases left between them. The CDR3 DNA reads as TGTGCCAGCAGTTGGGCACCAGGAATTTGGCCCCAGCATTTT. Amino acid sequence: CASSWAPGIWPQHF.

The V call is TRBV4-3, the J call TRBJ2-1; 9 nucleotides align to TRBD2. V lost 1 base, J lost 8 bases, and 12 bases stayed unmatched. The V gene's germline CDR1 is LGHNA and CDR2 YSLEER. CDR3 length: 17 amino acids. The CDR3 protein is CASSQALFAGGADEQFF. The CDR3, as DNA: TGCGCCAGCAGCCAAGCCCTCTTCGCGGGAGGGGCTGATGAGCAGTTCTTC.

In its sample, this clone was seen a few times. This chain connects TRBV7-9 to TRBJ2-7; a possible D gene is TRBD2 (6 bases). CDR1 SEHNR and CDR2 FQNEAQ come from the germline V gene (reference sequence). Trimming pared 0 bases from V and 0 bases from J, leaving 12 bases between. This CDR3 has 16 amino acids. CDR3 sequence reads: CASSLASGLFSYEQYF. In nucleotides, the CDR3 is TGTGCCAGCAGCTTAGCTAGCGGCCTCTTCTCCTACGAGCAGTACTTC.

The chain couples TRBV7-6 to TRBJ2-5; TRBD2 matches at 11 bases. CDR1 SGHVS and CDR2 FNYEAQ come from the germline V gene. The CDR3 has 18 amino acids. V gave up 5 bases and J gave up 7 bases; unmatched junction bases: 18. The CDR3 nucleotides read TGTGCCAGCAGCCCAGGGGTGGCTAGCGGGAGGTTCAGTGGGACCCAGTACTTC. Translated: CASSPGVASGRFSGTQYF. The full variable domain, its missing parts supplied by reference TRBV7-6 and TRBJ2-5, is GAGVSQSPRYKVTKRGQDVALRCDPISGHVSLYWYRQALGQGPEFLTYFNYEAQQDKSGLPNDRFSAERPEGSISTLTIQRTEQRDSAMYRCASSPGVASGRFSGTQYFGPGTRLLVL.

The V and J genes are TRBV5-1 and TRBJ1-3, with a possible D match to TRBD1 (6 bases). V dropped 0 bases and J dropped 8 bases, with 27 bases sitting between them. The CDR3 has 19 amino acids. Per the germline V gene, CDR1 is SGHRS and CDR2 is YFSETQ. The chain's CDR3 is CASSLDPISGTPLMDTIYF. CDR3 sequence (DNA): TGCGCCAGCAGCTTGGACCCAATTTCCGGGACACCGCTCATGGACACCATATATTTT.

The chain combines TRBV30 with TRBJ1-1; no clear D gene. The V end lost 1 base, the J end lost 1 base, and 10 bases lay between the germline ends. Germline CDR1 reads GTSNPN; CDR2 reads SVGIG (reference sequence). This CDR3 comprises 14 residues. The CDR3 DNA sequence: TGTGCCTGGAGTGAGGTATGGGGGAACACTGAAGCTTTCTTT. Translated: CAWSEVWGNTEAFF.

This chain joins TRBV4-3 and TRBJ2-3; D might be TRBD1 (5 bases). Germline CDR1 reads LGHNA; CDR2 reads YSLEER. CDR3 length: 16 residues. Trimming stripped 1 base from V and 0 bases from J, with 11 bases between. CDR3 residues: CASSQVSGRSTDTQYF. In DNA form, the CDR3 reads TGCGCCAGCAGCCAAGTTTCAGGGCGTAGCACAGATACGCAGTATTTT.

Ten or more counts support this clone. The rearrangement uses TRBV11-2 and TRBJ2-7; D may correspond to TRBD1 or TRBD2 (5 bases each). The CDR3 covers 15 residues. CDR1 and CDR2 from the germline V gene are SGHAT and FQNNGV. V shed 0 bases and J shed 3 bases, with 12 bases lying between them. The CDR3 nucleotides are TGTGCCAGCAGCTTAGATGGTAGCGACAGCTACGAGCAGTACTTC. It encodes CASSLDGSDSYEQYF.

The rearrangement joins TRBV28 to TRBJ1-5; D is unresolved. This CDR3 contains 13 residues. CDR1 MDHEN and CDR2 SYDVKM come from the germline V gene. Trimming removed 6 bases from V and 7 bases from J, with 13 bases in between. The CDR3 spells CASSPVLQQPQHF. The CDR3 DNA follows: TGTGCCAGCAGCCCTGTTCTACAGCAGCCCCAGCATTTT.

The CDR3 DNA reads as TGTGCCAGCAGTTACCTCGCCGGGGAGCTGTTTTTT. This sequence encodes CASSYLAGELFF. This chain links TRBV6-6 with TRBJ2-2; no firm D call. Trimming took off 2 bases at V and 6 bases at J, with 4 bases between the two ends. Germline V gene lookup returns CDR1 MNHNY and CDR2 SVGAGI (reference sequence). CDR3 length: 12 residues.

Remarks on this clone: The same CDR3 arises from other DNA sequences in this sample as well. V is TRBV9 and J is TRBJ1-2; D is possibly TRBD1 (6 bases). The CDR3 has 14 amino acids. Germline V lookup: CDR1 SGDLS, CDR2 YYNGEE. V shed 0 bases and J shed 2 bases, with 8 bases lying between them. The CDR3: CASSVGRGNYGYTF. CDR3 coding DNA: TGTGCCAGCAGCGTAGGAAGGGGGAACTATGGCTACACCTTC.

This chain connects TRBV15 to TRBJ2-4; 7 bases are a match to TRBD2. This CDR3 spans 17 amino acids. Germline lookup yields CDR1 LNHNV and CDR2 YYDKDF (reference sequence). Germline trimming cut 3 bases from V and 3 bases from J; bases unmatched to any gene: 11. The CDR3 region has the DNA TGTGCCACCAGCAGCCCCAACGGGGGGAGTCACAAAAACATTCAGTACTTC. This sequence encodes CATSSPNGGSHKNIQYF.

The rearrangement uses TRBV11-2 and TRBJ2-1; D is ambiguous. The CDR3 has 16 amino acids. V gave up 1 base and J gave up 0 bases, with 10 bases separating them. CDR1 is SGHAT, CDR2 FQNNGV, per germline. The CDR3 loop reads CASSLVGFFSYNEQFF. The CDR3 region has the DNA TGTGCCAGCAGCTTAGTCGGGTTTTTCTCCTACAATGAGCAGTTCTTC. The full variable domain, with the rest looked up from reference TRBV11-2 and TRBJ2-1, is EAGVAQSPRYKIIEKRQSVAFWCNPISGHATLYWYQQILGQGPKLLIQFQNNGVVDDSQLPKDRFSAERLKGVDSTLKIQPAKLEDSAVYLCASSLVGFFSYNEQFFGPGTRLTVL.

The rearrangement joins TRBV7-9 to TRBJ1-6; the D gene is possibly TRBD1 (5 bases). Germline V gene lookup returns CDR1 SEHNR and CDR2 FQNEAQ (reference sequence). The V end was cut by 5 bases, the J end by 7 bases, with 18 bases between. This CDR3 has 16 amino acids. As DNA, the CDR3 is TGTGCCAGCAGCCGGGACCGGGACCCGCGGAATTCACCCCTCCACTTT. Its protein product is CASSRDRDPRNSPLHF. Full variable domain (missing parts from reference TRBV7-9 and TRBJ1-6): DTGVSQNPRHKITKRGQNVTFRCDPISEHNRLYWYRQTLGQGPEFLTYFQNEAQLEKSRLLSDRFSAERPKGSFSTLEIQRTEQGDSAMYLCASSRDRDPRNSPLHFGNGTRLTVT.